Listed below are T cell receptor beta chains from one sample, sequenced in a study of blood T cells in healthy people across ages. TCRdb re-called the 5' RACE reads through MiXCR, storing one row per CDR3 protein. The sample includes about 1.4 million distinct CDR3 sequences, around 55% seen only once; the top ten take about 6.7%. Specimen: blood. These TCRs come from a man aged 18 to 30 in good health. Each CDR3 is given with its conserved first and last residue. D genes are given only for firm matches. Clone size appears in some rows only: once, few, many, or a class for an expanded clone.

TRBV20-1,TRBJ2-7,NA,TRBD1,CSATGWGQPYEQYF,TGCAGTGCTACCGGGTGGGGACAGCCCTACGAGCAGTACTTC
TRBV11-2,TRBJ2-5,once,TRBD2,CASSFLQLAFQETQYF,TGTGCCAGCAGCTTCCTCCAACTAGCGTTCCAAGAGACCCAGTACTTC
TRBV10-3,TRBJ1-2,NA,NA,CAIRDIYGYTF,TGTGCCATCCGGGACATTTATGGCTACACCTTC
TRBV7-9,TRBJ1-6,NA,TRBD1,CASSSGQTYNSPLHF,TGTGCCAGCAGCTCGGGACAGACTTATAATTCACCCCTCCACTTT
TRBV3-1,TRBJ2-5,NA,TRBD1,CASSHIRDSLYF,TGTGCCAGCAGCCATATCCGGGACAGTCTGTACTTC
TRBV6-2/TRBV6-3,TRBJ1-2,NA,TRBD1,CASTHSGTGSRGYTF,TGTGCCAGCACCCATTCCGGGACAGGGTCGCGGGGCTACACCTTC
TRBV12-3/TRBV12-4,TRBJ2-5,NA,TRBD1,CASSSTDRQETQYF,TGTGCCAGCAGTTCCACGGACAGGCAAGAGACCCAGTACTTC
TRBV29-1,TRBJ2-5,NA,NA,CSVEELNGTQYF,TGCAGCGTTGAAGAGCTCAACGGGACCCAGTACTTC
TRBV29-1,TRBJ1-1,few,NA,CSVQGRLNTEAFF,TGCAGCGTACAGGGCCGGTTGAACACTGAAGCTTTCTTT
TRBV6-5,TRBJ1-4,once,TRBD1,CASSQSRQGGKLFF,TGTGCCAGCAGTCAAAGTAGACAGGGGGGAAAACTGTTTTTT
TRBV11-2,TRBJ2-7,NA,NA,CASSLQDGYYEQYF,TGTGCCAGCAGCCTACAAGATGGGTACTACGAGCAGTACTTC
TRBV24-1,TRBJ2-3,NA,TRBD1,CATKARTGPSTDTQYF,TGTGCCACCAAGGCCCGGACAGGGCCCTCCACAGATACGCAGTATTTT
TRBV4-1,TRBJ2-7,few,NA,CASSQVGLDEQYF,TGCGCCAGCAGCCAAGTCGGGCTAGACGAGCAGTACTTC